This T cell receptor (beta chain) was obtained from a study of shared clonotypes between healthy human individuals. As for the study in general: Three plates each covered CD4 naive and memory; CD8 naive two, CD8 memory one.

General study findings and limits: Non-shared clonotypes were found to have lower generation probabilities than the clonotypes that were shared by all four of the sorted-subset donors.

Selected positively for CCR7 and CD45RO-negative, naive CD8 cells excluded terminally differentiated effector memory CD45RA+ cells. Using immunoSEQ multiplex PCR, the repertoire was profiled, and TCRdb retains in-frame clones only, with some absent. The sample comprises under 700,000 clones, approximately 95% of which are singletons, and around 0.11% rests with the top ten. Worth noting for this clone: Its specificity is not known.

Germline V gene lookup returns CDR1 SGHTA and CDR2 FQGTGA. V was shortened by 2 bases and J by 7 bases, with 9 bases between the two germline ends. The CDR3 has 13 amino acids. The sequencing sample was made of naive CD8+ T cells sorted from blood. This TCR was sampled from a woman in her twenties or thirties in good health. The chain combines TRBV7-3 with TRBJ2-1, with D unclear. CDR3 nucleotides: TGTGCCAGCAGCTTAGGTAGCAGGAATGAGCAGTTCTTC. Translated: CASSLGSRNEQFF.